This entry lists 21 T cell receptor beta chains sequenced from one sample in a study of T cell repertoires in cytomegalovirus infection. Antigens of these TCRs are unknown. TCRdb re-called the reads with MiXCR, one entry per CDR3 protein. Here the sample spans 400,000 to 600,000 distinct CDR3 sequences, approximately 42% being singletons. Sample: cultured PBMCs, taken from culture after CMV antigen stimulation. The receptor source for this set is a human donor in good health (CMV status not recorded). Some clones in this sample may be carry-over from other donors' samples.

The chain is built from TRBV29-1 and TRBJ2-5, with 7 bases identical to TRBD2. The length of the CDR3 is 14 residues. Germline V gene lookup returns CDR1 SQVTM and CDR2 ANQGSEA. V lost 1 base, J lost 3 bases, and 5 bases stayed unmatched. The CDR3 nucleotides are TGCAGCGTTGAAGCCCGGCTAGCGGAAGAGACCCAGTACTTC. This gives the protein CSVEARLAEETQYF.

This rearrangement joins TRBV6-1 to TRBJ2-1; 7 bases line up with TRBD1. J was trimmed by 15 bases and V by 6 bases; bases with no gene match: 14. CDR3 size: 13 residues. Germline V CDR1 and CDR2: MNHNS, SASEGT. The CDR3 loop reads CASRQDKDRLLFF. The CDR3, as DNA: TGTGCCAGCAGACAAGACAAGGACAGGTTGCTGTTCTTC.

This clonotype was seen more than once but under ten times. V is TRBV7-9 and J is TRBJ2-6; D remains unclear. Germline CDR1 SEHNR, CDR2 FQNEAQ (reference sequence). V was clipped by 9 bases and J by 1 base, with 7 bases between them. CDR3 length: 13 residues. CDR3 DNA sequence: TGTGCCAGTTGGGGTTCTGGGGCCAACGTCCTGACTTTC. Amino acid sequence: CASWGSGANVLTF.

The chain has TRBV5-6 and TRBJ1-3; D is unresolved. The CDR3 runs to 15 residues. Trimming pared 3 bases from V and 0 bases from J, leaving 10 bases between. Germline V gene lookup returns CDR1 SGHDT and CDR2 YYEEEE. This chain's CDR3 is CASSWTGDSGNTIYF. The DNA of the CDR3 is TGTGCCAGCAGCTGGACCGGTGACTCTGGAAACACCATATATTTT.

In this sample, this clonotype turned up a few times. The V and J genes are TRBV7-2 and TRBJ2-1; TRBD2 aligns across 9 bases. J lost 6 bases, V lost 4 bases, and 4 bases had no gene match. There are 14 residues in the CDR3. Germline V lookup: CDR1 SGHTA, CDR2 FQGNSA. The CDR3 sequence is CASSWTSASNEQFF. For the CDR3, the DNA is TGTGCCAGCAGCTGGACTAGCGCATCCAATGAGCAGTTCTTC. Using reference TRBV7-2 and TRBJ2-1 for the parts outside the CDR3, the full variable domain is GAGVSQSPSNKVTEKGKDVELRCDPISGHTALYWYRQSLGQGLEFLIYFQGNSAPDKSGLPSDRFSAERTGGSVSTLTIQRTQQEDSAVYLCASSWTSASNEQFFGPGTRLTVL.

CDR3 bases: TGTGCCAGCACCAGGATTAACACCGGGGAGCTGTTTTTT. It yields the protein CASTRINTGELFF. The V call is TRBV6-6, the J call TRBJ2-2; no definite D call. This CDR3 spans 13 amino acids. Looked up from germline, CDR1 is MNHNY and CDR2 is SVGAGI (reference sequence). Deletions cut 7 bases from V and 2 bases from J, with 8 bases between.

CDR3 bases: TGTGCCAGCACCCTTCAGCGACCCACAGATACGCAGTATTTT. This sequence encodes CASTLQRPTDTQYF. The rearrangement links TRBV7-8 to TRBJ2-3; the D is unclear. The length of the CDR3 is 14 residues. The V end was cut by 7 bases, the J end by 2 bases, with 13 bases between. CDR1 and CDR2 (germline): SGHVS, FQNEAQ.

The V call is TRBV6-1, the J call TRBJ2-3; 7 nucleotides agree with TRBD2. With 5 bases clipped from V and 4 bases from J, the junction kept 12 bases outside the gene matches. Per the germline V gene, CDR1 is MNHNS and CDR2 is SASEGT. This CDR3 has 16 residues. CDR3 sequence reads: CASSTIKAGTPDTQYF. CDR3 DNA: TGTGCCAGCAGTACCATCAAAGCGGGGACTCCAGATACGCAGTATTTT.

The chain uses TRBV20-1 and TRBJ1-1, with D hard to call. V lost 6 bases and J 0 bases, leaving 11 bases between the germline ends. Germline loops: CDR1 DFQATT, CDR2 SNEGSKA (reference sequence). There are 13 residues in the CDR3. Here the CDR3 reads CSATSGLNTEAFF. For the CDR3, the DNA is TGCAGTGCAACCTCCGGACTGAACACTGAAGCTTTCTTT.

This clonotype was counted a few times. The chain is built from TRBV2 and TRBJ2-4; D is possibly TRBD1 (6 bases). V was shortened by 7 bases and J by 1 base, with 11 bases between the two germline ends. This CDR3 is 14 amino acids long. Germline V gene data show CDR1 as SNHLY and CDR2 as FYNNEI. CDR3 region: CASMSGEAKNIQYF. The CDR3, as DNA: TGTGCCAGCATGTCAGGGGAGGCCAAAAACATTCAGTACTTC. Full variable domain (remainder filled in from reference TRBV2 and TRBJ2-4): EPEVTQTPSHQVTQMGQEVILRCVPISNHLYFYWYRQILGQKVEFLVSFYNNEISEKSEIFDDQFSVERPDGSNFTLKIRSTKLEDSAMYFCASMSGEAKNIQYFGAGTRLSVL.

The rearrangement joins TRBV6-2 or TRBV6-3 to TRBJ2-1; 10 nucleotides line up with TRBD2. The germline V gene has CDR1 MNHEY and CDR2 SVGEGT. The CDR3 sequence is 16 residues long. V lost 5 bases to trimming and J lost 8 bases; unmatched junction nucleotides: 12. The CDR3 sequence is CASSTRSSGSSDEQFF. In nucleotides, the CDR3 is TGTGCCAGCAGTACCCGATCTAGCGGGAGTAGCGATGAGCAGTTCTTC.

This rearrangement joins TRBV7-4 to TRBJ2-7; 7 nucleotides align to TRBD2. Germline loops: CDR1 SGHVT, CDR2 SQSDAQ. CDR3 length equals 15 residues. The junction had 11 bases not matched to a gene; V was cut back by 5 bases and J by 4 bases. CDR3 residues: CASSAPGTTNYEQYF. The CDR3 DNA reads TGTGCCAGCAGCGCTCCCGGGACTACTAATTACGAGCAGTACTTC.

The V call is TRBV12-3 or TRBV12-4, the J call TRBJ2-7; 15 bases line up with TRBD2. The V segment lost 5 bases and the J segment 2 bases; nucleotides outside the gene matches: 4. This CDR3 contains 16 residues. CDR3 protein: CASSPGLAGGTYEQYF. The CDR3 DNA reads as TGTGCCAGCAGTCCTGGACTAGCGGGGGGGACCTACGAGCAGTACTTC.

The table lists this clonotype with a few counts. The rearrangement uses TRBV11-2 and TRBJ2-1, with D perhaps matching TRBD2 (5 bases). The V end lost 0 bases, the J end lost 6 bases, and 12 bases lay between the germline ends. CDR1 and CDR2 (germline): SGHAT, FQNNGV. The length of the CDR3 is 15 residues. The CDR3 reads CASSLDLWAGNEQFF. The CDR3 coding sequence is TGTGCCAGCAGCTTAGATCTATGGGCGGGCAATGAGCAGTTCTTC. Together with reference TRBV11-2 and TRBJ2-1, the CDR3 gives the full variable domain: EAGVAQSPRYKIIEKRQSVAFWCNPISGHATLYWYQQILGQGPKLLIQFQNNGVVDDSQLPKDRFSAERLKGVDSTLKIQPAKLEDSAVYLCASSLDLWAGNEQFFGPGTRLTVL.

The chain recombines TRBV3-1 with TRBJ1-1; no firm D call. The CDR3 runs to 18 residues. The germline V gene has CDR1 LGHDT and CDR2 YNNKEL (reference sequence). Trimming cost V 4 bases and J 1 base, with 22 bases left between them. The CDR3 nucleotides read TGTGCCAGCAGCCGCCGCCGTAAAGACGGGAGGGCGAACACTGAAGCTTTCTTT. Protein: CASSRRRKDGRANTEAFF.

The rearrangement joins TRBV4-1 to TRBJ2-1; 10 positions match TRBD2. Per germline, CDR1 MGHRA and CDR2 YSYEKL. With 4 bases clipped from V and 8 bases from J, the junction kept 11 bases outside the gene matches. The CDR3 covers 16 residues. The CDR3 region is CASSRGASGSMDEQFF. The CDR3 DNA follows: TGCGCCAGCAGCCGAGGCGCTAGCGGGAGTATGGATGAGCAGTTCTTC.

CDR3 sequence (DNA): TGTGCCAGCAGCCCGGGACAGCATCAGCCCCAGCATTTT. Protein sequence: CASSPGQHQPQHF. The J gene is TRBJ1-5, the V gene TRBV7-9, with TRBD1 matching over 7 bases. CDR3 length: 13 amino acids. Germline V lookup: CDR1 SEHNR, CDR2 FQNEAQ (reference sequence). V lost 5 bases and J lost 5; bases outside the gene matches: 3.

The chain employs TRBV6-5 and TRBJ2-1, with D uncertain. Between the trimmed V and J ends, which lost 5 bases and 2 bases, there was a span of 13 bases. There are 15 residues in the CDR3. CDR1 is MNHEY, CDR2 SVGAGI, per germline. The CDR3 spells CASSERPQAYNEQFF. CDR3 nucleotide sequence: TGTGCCAGCAGTGAAAGACCCCAGGCCTACAATGAGCAGTTCTTC.

This clonotype was found many times. CDR3 sequence: CASSYGVSSNEQFF. In nucleotides, the CDR3 is TGTGCCAGCAGTTACGGGGTATCTTCCAATGAGCAGTTCTTC. V is TRBV6-2 or TRBV6-3 and J is TRBJ2-1, with D uncertain. Germline V gene sequence: CDR1 MNHEY, CDR2 SVGEGT. This CDR3 has 14 amino acids. The germline V and J ends were trimmed by 2 bases and 6 bases, with 11 bases remaining between them.

This clonotype was detected only a few times. The chain combines TRBV7-2 with TRBJ2-3; TRBD2 aligns across 8 bases. CDR1 and CDR2 from the germline V gene are SGHTA and FQGNSA. The CDR3 contains 19 residues. The V gene end was trimmed by 6 bases and the J gene end by 5 bases; junction bases not matched to a gene: 22. The chain's CDR3 is CASSPIGPVGLAEGDTQYF. CDR3 bases: TGTGCCAGCAGTCCAATTGGTCCCGTAGGACTAGCTGAGGGAGATACGCAGTATTTT.

This clonotype has only a few counts. The V gene is TRBV7-2, the J gene TRBJ2-7; D is uncertain. Germline V gene lookup returns CDR1 SGHTA and CDR2 FQGNSA. With 2 bases removed from V and 4 bases from J, the gap between germline ends came to 15 bases. The CDR3 consists of 15 residues. Here the CDR3 DNA reads TGTGCCAGCAGCTTAAGTCACGCTGGTGGTTACGAGCAGTACTTC. Translating it yields CASSLSHAGGYEQYF.